The 16 T cell receptor beta chains below all came from one sample that was sequenced in a study of neurological immune-mediated disorders. From the 5' RACE reads, TCRdb called clonotypes with MiXCR, one entry per CDR3 protein. This sample has 100,000 to 150,000 distinct CDR3 sequences; 3% to 3.5% occur once, and the top ten carry about 1.2%. Sequencing was done on a sample of PBMCs. These receptors came from a woman aged 25 to 39 with multiple sclerosis.

This clonotype was seen repeatedly, ten times or more. V gene TRBV7-2 combines with J gene TRBJ2-7; no firm D call. The CDR3 runs 14 residues. With 3 bases removed from V and 3 bases from J, the gap between germline ends came to 12 bases. The V gene's germline CDR1 is SGHTA and CDR2 FQGNSA. As DNA, the CDR3 is TGTGCCAGCAGCTTGGACGGTGCGGTCTACGAGCAGTACTTC. Translated, it gives CASSLDGAVYEQYF.

This clonotype was found many times. CDR3: CATSDGGHSERDEQFF. The CDR3, as DNA: TGTGCCACCAGTGATGGGGGACATTCTGAGCGGGATGAGCAGTTCTTC. The chain employs TRBV24-1 and TRBJ2-1; D is possibly TRBD1 or TRBD2 (6 bases each). Germline CDR1 reads KGHDR; CDR2 reads SFDVKD. The CDR3 is 16 amino acids. V was pared by 3 bases and J by 8 bases, with 19 bases between.

The chain is built from TRBV3-1 and TRBJ2-3, with D hard to call. The CDR3 sequence is 18 residues long. The V end lost 1 base, the J end lost 1 base, and 18 bases lay between the germline ends. CDR1 is LGHDT, CDR2 YNNKEL, per germline (reference sequence). The CDR3 nucleotides read TGTGCCAGCAGCCAAGCCCAAGGGCAGGTATTCGGCACAGATACGCAGTATTTT. Its translation: CASSQAQGQVFGTDTQYF.

This clonotype appeared many times. The chain is built from TRBV14 and TRBJ2-1; D unclear. The CDR3 has 14 residues. Trimming shortened V by 4 bases and J by 5 bases, and 12 bases separated the two germline ends. The germline gives CDR1 SGHDN, CDR2 FVKESK. The CDR3 region has the DNA TGTGCCAGCAGCCCGGTCGACCGCAACAATGAGCAGTTCTTC. Translation gives CASSPVDRNNEQFF.

In this sample, this clonotype turned up many times. The chain is built from TRBV12-3 or TRBV12-4 and TRBJ1-3; D is unresolved. This CDR3 is built from 13 residues. The V gene lost 1 base and the J gene lost 3 bases, with 4 bases spanning the gap. This CDR3 reads CASSLVGGNTIYF. The DNA for the CDR3 is TGTGCCAGCAGTTTAGTGGGTGGAAACACCATATATTTT.

This clonotype was detected ten times or more. The chain is built from TRBV6-5 and TRBJ2-1; D ambiguous. V dropped 2 bases and J dropped 8 bases, with 10 bases sitting between them. The CDR3 contains 13 residues. CDR1 MNHEY and CDR2 SVGAGI come from the germline V gene. In DNA form, the CDR3 reads TGTGCCAGCAGTTACCCCGGCGAGGATGAGCAGTTCTTC. Translation gives CASSYPGEDEQFF.

This clonotype has ten or more counts. This chain joins TRBV28 and TRBJ2-5; TRBD1 or TRBD2 may be the D gene (5 bases each). This CDR3 spans 17 amino acids. V dropped 1 base and J dropped 1 base, with 16 bases sitting between them. Germline assignment: CDR1 MDHEN and CDR2 SYDVKM. The CDR3 region has the DNA TGTGCCAGCAGTTTATATCCACCCCGGGACCCCCAAGAGACCCAGTACTTC. It translates to CASSLYPPRDPQETQYF.

This clonotype has ten or more counts. This chain joins TRBV7-9 and TRBJ1-1; D is unresolved. The germline V gene encodes CDR1 SEHNR and CDR2 FQNEAQ (reference sequence). The CDR3 runs 16 residues. V dropped 5 bases and J dropped 8 bases, with 24 bases sitting between them. The CDR3 sequence is CASSPSRGSRVGEAFF. CDR3 sequence (DNA): TGTGCCAGCAGCCCGTCGCGGGGTTCCCGGGTGGGGGAAGCTTTCTTT. Based on the CDR3 plus reference TRBV7-9 and TRBJ1-1, the full variable domain is DTGVSQNPRHKITKRGQNVTFRCDPISEHNRLYWYRQTLGQGPEFLTYFQNEAQLEKSRLLSDRFSAERPKGSFSTLEIQRTEQGDSAMYLCASSPSRGSRVGEAFFGQGTRLTVV.

This clonotype was recorded at least ten times. The chain couples TRBV25-1 to TRBJ1-2, with D uncertain. Between the trimmed V and J ends, which lost 1 base and 8 bases, there was a span of 17 bases. CDR1 and CDR2 (germline): MGHDK, SYGVNS. The CDR3 loop spans 15 amino acids. The CDR3 loop reads CASSEFGLRRAGYTF. DNA for the CDR3: TGTGCCAGCAGTGAATTTGGGCTGAGGAGGGCGGGCTACACCTTC.

This clonotype was seen many times. The chain is built from TRBV20-1 and TRBJ1-2; TRBD1 is a possible D gene (6 bases). Germline V gene data show CDR1 as DFQATT and CDR2 as SNEGSKA (reference sequence). V gave up 1 base and J gave up 8 bases, with 20 bases separating them. This CDR3 has 15 residues. For the CDR3, the DNA is TGCAGTGCTAGAGGAGTGGACAGCCAAGGGGGAGGCTACACCTTC. This sequence encodes CSARGVDSQGGGYTF.

This clonotype was picked up many times. The chain has TRBV2 and TRBJ2-7; possible D gene TRBD2, 5 bases. CDR1 and CDR2 from the germline V gene are SNHLY and FYNNEI. V shed 4 bases and J shed 5 bases, with 15 bases lying between them. CDR3 size: 14 residues. The CDR3 region has the DNA TGTGCCAGCAGTGTAGAGGGTGTCCTTCACGAGCAGTACTTC. Its translation: CASSVEGVLHEQYF.

This clonotype was seen repeatedly, ten times or more. The chain recombines TRBV20-1 with TRBJ1-2, with 9 bases matching TRBD1. Looked up from germline, CDR1 is DFQATT and CDR2 is SNEGSKA (reference sequence). CDR3 length equals 14 residues. V gave up 5 bases and J gave up 0 bases; unmatched junction bases: 4. The CDR3 spells CSAYRGQTNYGYTF. The CDR3 bases are TGCAGTGCTTACAGGGGGCAAACTAACTATGGCTACACCTTC.

There are many counts of this clonotype. The rearrangement joins TRBV20-1 to TRBJ1-1; 9 bases agree with TRBD1. CDR3 length equals 11 residues. Losses at the gene ends were 6 bases for V and 10 bases for J; bases not matched to a gene: 6. Germline V gene lookup returns CDR1 DFQATT and CDR2 SNEGSKA (reference sequence). The CDR3, as DNA: TGCAGTGCAGTACAGGGGGCGGGAGCTTTCTTT. Its protein product is CSAVQGAGAFF.

This clonotype was recorded many times. The chain combines TRBV7-2 with TRBJ2-2; 9 bases line up with TRBD2. Germline V gene data show CDR1 as SGHTA and CDR2 as FQGNSA. After removal of 4 bases from V and 0 bases from J, the junction contained 0 bases not matched to a gene. The CDR3 is 15 residues long. The CDR3 region has the DNA TGTGCCAGCAGCTCTAGCGGGACGAACACCGGGGAGCTGTTTTTT. It encodes CASSSSGTNTGELFF.

This clonotype was detected many times. The J gene is TRBJ2-7, the V gene TRBV2; tentative D call: TRBD1 (6 bases). This CDR3 region has 15 residues. Germline V gives CDR1 SNHLY, CDR2 FYNNEI. Trimming shortened V by 3 bases and J by 0 bases, and 12 bases separated the two germline ends. In DNA, the CDR3 is TGTGCCAGCAGTGAGAAAGGGGGTTCCTCCTACGAGCAGTACTTC. Its protein product is CASSEKGGSSYEQYF.

At least ten counts were recorded for this clonotype. The CDR3 nucleotides are TGTGCCAGCAGCTTAGTCCCGGCGGGAGTGAATGAGCAGTTCTTC. Amino acid sequence: CASSLVPAGVNEQFF. This chain joins TRBV7-2 and TRBJ2-1; TRBD2 agrees at 7 bases. V dropped 1 base and J dropped 7; count of bases not matched to a gene: 7. Germline lookup yields CDR1 SGHTA and CDR2 FQGNSA. The CDR3 loop spans 15 amino acids.